This section outlines one TCR beta chain sequence together with its context. TCRdb's table, derived via immunoSEQ multiplex PCR, lists solely in-frame clones and lacks some. The sample yields 50,000 to 75,000 clones, around 77% seen once. The CDR3 consists of 13 residues. The V end lost 0 bases, the J end lost 3 bases, and 5 bases lay between the germline ends. This entry is derived from a study of blood T cell repertoires in COVID-19. This chain uses TRBV6-7 with TRBJ1-2, with unresolved D. TRBV6-7 is reported as an ORF; its role is uncertain. Sequencing input: peripheral blood. This clonotype was sampled from an elderly man with active or convalescent COVID-19. The CDR3 DNA sequence: TGTGCCAGCAGTTACTCCGTGTACTATGGCTACACCTTC. The encoded protein is CASSYSVYYGYTF.